The T cell receptor (beta chain) described here comes from a study of sequential checkpoint blockade in melanoma. Overall study context: Randomization was 1:1 between first-line nivolumab→ipilimumab and ipilimumab→nivolumab. Maintenance nivolumab came after either treatment sequence.

The table came from immunoSEQ multiplex PCR; TCRdb's copy has only in-frame clones and leaves some out. There are under 20,000 clones in the sample; roughly 70% occur only once, and about 10% lies in the top ten. CDR3 size: 17 residues. Trimming cost V 1 base and J 4 bases; bases outside gene matches: 9. Per the germline V gene, CDR1 is LGHNA and CDR2 is YSLEER. The treatment denotes: randomized to nivolumab then ipilimumab (arm A) or the reverse (arm B). Sorted cells were live CD3+CD8+, lacking CD19 and CD56, from PBMCs. The receptor comes from a human donor with melanoma. This specimen was CD8+ T cells sorted from blood (inferred from file names), taken from a patient given nivolumab and ipilimumab in sequence. The chain links TRBV4-3 to TRBJ2-1; 8 positions agree with TRBD2. The CDR3 is CASSQGWSGSLYNEQFF. CDR3 sequence (DNA): TGCGCCAGCAGCCAAGGATGGAGCGGGAGTTTATACAATGAGCAGTTCTTC.